The rows below give T cell receptor beta chains drawn from one sample of a study of blood T cell repertoires in COVID-19. The data were produced by immunoSEQ multiplex PCR, yet TCRdb's version contains in-frame clones alone and is incomplete. Among about 250,000 clones listed, 85% to 90% were seen once. The specimen was PBMCs or T cells enriched from blood (not recorded which). The receptors were sampled from a man aged 35 to 55 who had recovered from COVID-19. CDR3s include the opening cysteine and the closing phenylalanine or tryptophan. D genes are given only for firm matches. A row's size may be missing; if present it is once, few, many or a size class.

>.|.|TRBJ1-2|TRBV3-1/TRBV3-2
CASSQEFGPGGYTF
TGTGCCAGCAGCCAAGAATTCGGCCCGGGGGGCTACACCTTC
>once|TRBD1|TRBJ2-3|TRBV7-2
CASSLDRGRTDTQYF
TGTGCCAGCAGCTTGGACAGGGGGCGCACAGATACGCAGTATTTT
>.|TRBD1|TRBJ1-2|TRBV28
CASRSKGNRGQIYGYTF
TGTGCCAGCAGATCCAAGGGGAACAGGGGGCAGATCTATGGCTACACCTTC
>once|TRBD2|TRBJ2-7|TRBV7-2
CASSPVGGSLYEQYF
TGTGCCAGCAGCCCCGTAGGCGGGAGTCTCTACGAGCAGTACTTC
>.|TRBD1|TRBJ1-2|TRBV4-1
CASSQGGGQGFAGYTF
TGCGCCAGCAGCCAAGGGGGGGGACAGGGGTTTGCTGGCTACACCTTC
>once|.|TRBJ2-7|TRBV10-3
CAISIGRDEQYF
TGTGCCATCAGTATAGGGCGGGACGAGCAGTACTTC
>.|.|TRBJ2-2|TRBV6-5
CASTLLANTGELFF
TGTGCCAGCACTCTACTAGCGAACACCGGGGAGCTGTTTTTT
>.|.|TRBJ2-3|TRBV7-6
CASSLVGLTDTQYF
TGTGCCAGCAGCTTAGTGGGCTTAACAGATACGCAGTATTTT
>.|TRBD2|TRBJ2-7|TRBV9
CASSPGGIAYEQYF
TGTGCCAGCAGCCCGGGGGGAATAGCCTACGAGCAGTACTTC
>.|TRBD1|TRBJ2-5|TRBV2
CASSPQGAVRETQYF
TGTGCCAGCAGTCCACAGGGGGCCGTACGAGAGACCCAGTACTTC
>.|TRBD2|TRBJ2-5|TRBV3-1/TRBV3-2
CASSPVAGTGRETQYF
TGTGCCAGCAGCCCCGTAGCGGGGACGGGGCGAGAGACCCAGTACTTC
>.|.|TRBJ2-3|TRBV9
CASSVFPEDTQYF
TGTGCCAGCAGCGTCTTCCCGGAGGATACGCAGTATTTT
>.|.|TRBJ1-1|TRBV3-1/TRBV3-2
CASSQGGGGVIRNTEAFF
TGTGCCAGCAGCCAAGGTGGAGGAGGGGTCATTCGGAACACTGAAGCTTTCTTT
>.|.|TRBJ1-4|TRBV5-5
CASSSASRNEKLFF
TGTGCCAGCAGCTCCGCGTCGCGGAATGAAAAACTGTTTTTT
>once|.|TRBJ1-1|TRBV4-3
CASRYVGGNTEAFF
TGCGCCAGCCGATACGTAGGCGGGAACACTGAAGCTTTCTTT
>.|TRBD1|TRBJ2-5|TRBV7-2
CASKPGQRSPGQETQYF
TGTGCCAGCAAACCGGGACAGCGCTCTCCTGGGCAAGAGACCCAGTACTTC
>.|.|TRBJ1-3|TRBV7-2
CASSPIGGGNTIYF
TGTGCCAGCAGTCCGATCGGGGGTGGAAACACCATATATTTT
>.|TRBD1|TRBJ2-5|TRBV19
CASSHDRASQETQYF
TGTGCCAGTAGTCACGACAGGGCGTCCCAAGAGACCCAGTACTTC
>.|.|TRBJ1-1|TRBV6-5
CASSYRGGLNTEAFF
TGTGCCAGCAGTTATCGGGGAGGCCTGAACACTGAAGCTTTCTTT
>.|TRBD1|TRBJ1-6|TRBV5-1
CASSPLEGGHSPLHF
TGCGCCAGCAGCCCCTTAGAAGGGGGCCATTCACCCCTCCACTTT
>.|.|TRBJ1-5|TRBV7-2
CASSLEPSRPQHF
TGTGCCAGCAGCTTAGAGCCTTCCCGGCCCCAGCATTTT
>.|TRBD2|TRBJ2-3|TRBV9
CASSVSGGSTDTQYF
TGTGCCAGCAGTGTCAGCGGGGGGAGCACAGATACGCAGTATTTT
>.|TRBD1|TRBJ1-4|TRBV5-1
CASSLGTATNEKLFF
TGCGCCAGCAGCCTGGGGACAGCCACTAATGAAAAACTGTTTTTT
>.|TRBD1|TRBJ2-7|TRBV19
CASSTNSGTGSHEQYF
TGTGCCAGTAGTACCAACTCCGGGACAGGGTCCCACGAGCAGTACTTC
>.|.|TRBJ1-2|TRBV11-3
CASSLPPGRGIGGYTF
TGTGCCAGCAGCCTACCCCCGGGCAGGGGAATCGGAGGCTACACCTTC
>.|TRBD2|TRBJ2-2|TRBV11-1
CASSLWSGGGLGELFF
TGTGCCAGCAGCTTATGGAGCGGGGGCGGTCTCGGGGAGCTGTTTTTT
>.|.|TRBJ2-1|TRBV18
CATPLNRNGNEQFF
TGTGCCACCCCTTTAAACAGGAACGGCAATGAGCAGTTCTTC
>.|.|TRBJ1-1|TRBV18
CASSPRQSSDTEAFF
TGTGCCAGCTCGCCTAGACAGAGTTCGGACACTGAAGCTTTCTTT
>.|.|TRBJ1-6|TRBV4-1
CASSQYSYNSPLHF
TGCGCCAGCAGCCAATACTCCTATAATTCACCCCTCCACTTT
>.|TRBD1|TRBJ1-1|TRBV5-3
CARSLGVQGASEAFF
TGTGCCAGAAGCTTGGGGGTGCAGGGGGCGTCCGAAGCTTTCTTT
>.|TRBD1|TRBJ1-2|TRBV19
CASNRGYGYTF
TGTGCCAGTAACAGGGGGTATGGCTACACCTTC
>many|TRBD1|TRBJ1-6|TRBV4-3
CASSQWTGGSPLHF
TGCGCCAGCAGCCAATGGACAGGGGGTTCACCCCTCCACTTT
>.|.|TRBJ2-5|TRBV4-1
CASSLLPGVGRETQYF
TGCGCCAGCAGCCTCTTACCGGGAGTGGGGAGAGAGACCCAGTACTTC
>.|.|TRBJ1-1|TRBV7-9
CASSLEGRGEAFF
TGTGCCAGCAGCTTAGAAGGTCGAGGAGAAGCTTTCTTT
>.|.|TRBJ1-2|TRBV18
CASSPGEAVYYGYTF
TGTGCCAGCTCACCAGGAGAAGCGGTCTACTATGGCTACACCTTC
>.|.|TRBJ1-4|TRBV6-1
CASSEAGGFGGKLFF
TGTGCCAGCAGTGAAGCCGGGGGGTTCGGCGGAAAACTGTTTTTT
>.|TRBD2|TRBJ2-1|TRBV27
CASSQREGVYNEQFF
TGTGCCAGCAGCCAACGGGAGGGCGTCTACAATGAGCAGTTCTTC
>.|.|TRBJ2-5|TRBV15
CATSSGLPQETQYF
TGTGCCACCAGCAGTGGACTCCCCCAAGAGACCCAGTACTTC
>.|TRBD2|TRBJ2-5|TRBV19
CASSYGGTSGGDLSETQYF
TGTGCCAGTAGCTACGGAGGGACTAGCGGGGGGGATCTATCAGAGACCCAGTACTTC
>.|.|TRBJ2-7|TRBV2
CASSENFSYEQYF
TGTGCCAGCAGTGAAAACTTCTCCTACGAGCAGTACTTC
>few|.|TRBJ1-6|TRBV7-2
CASSLVGGPNNSPLHF
TGTGCCAGCAGCTTAGTCGGGGGACCTAATAATTCACCCCTCCACTTT
>.|TRBD1|TRBJ1-4|TRBV9
CASSATGTTNEKLFF
TGTGCCAGCAGCGCGACAGGGACAACTAATGAAAAACTGTTTTTT
>.|TRBD2|TRBJ2-7|TRBV5-4
CASSGGLADYEQYF
TGTGCCAGCAGCGGGGGACTAGCGGACTACGAGCAGTACTTC
>.|TRBD2|TRBJ2-7|TRBV6-2/TRBV6-3
CASSYGLLGAGGTYEQYF
TGTGCCAGCAGTTACGGACTGCTTGGAGCGGGGGGTACATACGAGCAGTACTTC
>.|.|TRBJ2-1|TRBV3-1/TRBV3-2
CASSQVHERASSYNEQFF
TGTGCCAGCAGCCAAGTTCACGAGCGGGCGAGCTCCTACAATGAGCAGTTCTTC
>.|TRBD2|TRBJ2-5|TRBV6-2/TRBV6-3
CASSYPLTSGVQETQYF
TGTGCCAGCAGTTACCCTTTGACTAGCGGGGTACAAGAGACCCAGTACTTC
>few|.|TRBJ2-5|TRBV5-1
CASSSPPQVTQYF
TGCGCCAGCAGCTCCCCCCCCCAGGTTACCCAGTACTTC
>.|.|TRBJ1-4|TRBV28
CASAELLSATNEKLFF
TGTGCCAGCGCGGAGCTTCTCAGCGCAACTAATGAAAAACTGTTTTTT
>few|.|TRBJ2-7|TRBV9
CASSVEQGEEQYF
TGTGCCAGCAGCGTAGAACAGGGTGAGGAGCAGTACTTC
>.|.|TRBJ1-6|TRBV18
CASSPRSTGDNSPLHF
TGTGCCAGCTCACCACGGAGTACGGGGGATAATTCACCCCTCCACTTT
>.|.|TRBJ2-2|TRBV29-1
CSVGGPGELFF
TGCAGCGTTGGGGGGCCCGGGGAGCTGTTTTTT
>few|.|TRBJ2-7|TRBV27
CASSSPLSSYEQYF
TGTGCCAGCAGTTCCCCCTTGAGCTCCTACGAGCAGTACTTC
>.|.|TRBJ1-1|TRBV10-2
CASLPGLPSREATEAFF
TGCGCCAGTTTACCGGGACTGCCTTCCCGTGAAGCCACTGAAGCTTTCTTT
>.|.|TRBJ2-1|TRBV7-9
CASSLVQERSYNEQFF
TGTGCCAGCAGCTTAGTCCAGGAACGCTCCTACAATGAGCAGTTCTTC